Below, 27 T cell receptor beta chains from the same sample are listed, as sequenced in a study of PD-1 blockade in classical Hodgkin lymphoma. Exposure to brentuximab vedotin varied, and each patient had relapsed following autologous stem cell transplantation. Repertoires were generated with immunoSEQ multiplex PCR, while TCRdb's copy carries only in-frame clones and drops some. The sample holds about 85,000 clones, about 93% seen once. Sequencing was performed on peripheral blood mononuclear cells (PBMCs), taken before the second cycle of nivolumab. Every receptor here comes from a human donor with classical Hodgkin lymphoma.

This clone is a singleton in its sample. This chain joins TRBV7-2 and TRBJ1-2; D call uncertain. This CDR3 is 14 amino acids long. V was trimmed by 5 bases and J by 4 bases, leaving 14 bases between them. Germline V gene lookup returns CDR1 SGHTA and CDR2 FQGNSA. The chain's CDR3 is CASSPETGPYGYTF. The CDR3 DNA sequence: TGTGCCAGCAGCCCGGAGACTGGGCCCTATGGCTACACCTTC.

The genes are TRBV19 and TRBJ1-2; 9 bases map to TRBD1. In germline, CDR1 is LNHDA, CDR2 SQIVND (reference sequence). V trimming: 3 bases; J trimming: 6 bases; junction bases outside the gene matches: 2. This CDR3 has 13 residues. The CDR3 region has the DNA TGTGCCAGTAGTATGAGACAGGGGGATGGCTACACCTTC. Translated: CASSMRQGDGYTF. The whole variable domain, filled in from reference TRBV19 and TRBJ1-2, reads DGGITQSPKYLFRKEGQNVTLSCEQNLNHDAMYWYRQDPGQGLRLIYYSQIVNDFQKGDIAEGYSVSREKKESFPLTVTSAQKNPTAFYLCASSMRQGDGYTFGSGTRLTVV.

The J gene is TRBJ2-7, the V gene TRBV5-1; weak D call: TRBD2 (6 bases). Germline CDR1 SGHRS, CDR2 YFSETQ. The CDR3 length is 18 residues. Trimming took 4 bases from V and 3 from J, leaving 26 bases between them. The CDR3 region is CASSLLSPNGTLFYEQYF. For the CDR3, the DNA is TGCGCCAGCAGCCTGTTGAGTCCTAACGGGACTTTATTCTACGAGCAGTACTTC. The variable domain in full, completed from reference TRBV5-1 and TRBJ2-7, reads KAGVTQTPRYLIKTRGQQVTLSCSPISGHRSVSWYQQTPGQGLQFLFEYFSETQRNKGNFPGRFSGRQFSNSRSEMNVSTLELGDSALYLCASSLLSPNGTLFYEQYFGPGTRLTVT.

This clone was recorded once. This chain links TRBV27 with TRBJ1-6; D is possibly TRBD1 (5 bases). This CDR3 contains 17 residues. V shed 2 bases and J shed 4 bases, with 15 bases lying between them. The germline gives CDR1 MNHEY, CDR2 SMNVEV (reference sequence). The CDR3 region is CASSLSIPAGYNSPLHF. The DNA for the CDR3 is TGTGCCAGCAGTTTAAGTATCCCGGCAGGGTATAATTCACCCCTCCACTTT.

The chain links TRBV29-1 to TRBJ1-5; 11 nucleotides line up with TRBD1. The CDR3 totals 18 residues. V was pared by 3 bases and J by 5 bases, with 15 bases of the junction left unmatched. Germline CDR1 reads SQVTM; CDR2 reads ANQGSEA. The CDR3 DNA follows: TGCAGCGTTGATTATCCGGACAGGGGGCTAGGTATCGATCAGCCCCAGCATTTT. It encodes CSVDYPDRGLGIDQPQHF.

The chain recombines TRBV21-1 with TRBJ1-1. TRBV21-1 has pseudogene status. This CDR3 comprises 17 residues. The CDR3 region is CASSKNSLGIVNTEAFF. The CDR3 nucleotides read TGTGCCAGCAGCAAAAATAGTCTCGGGATAGTGAACACTGAAGCTTTCTTT.

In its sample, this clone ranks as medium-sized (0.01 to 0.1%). The chain's CDR3 is CASSLVRQDGAFF. The CDR3 DNA reads as TGTGCCAGCAGCTTGGTTCGGCAGGACGGGGCTTTCTTT. V and J are TRBV5-6 and TRBJ1-1; the D is unclear. CDR1 is SGHDT, CDR2 YYEEEE, per germline. With 0 bases removed from V and 11 bases from J, the gap between germline ends came to 14 bases. The CDR3 loop spans 13 amino acids.

The CDR3 bases are TGTGCCTGGAGTAGACAAGAGGAAAAACTGTTTTTT. This translates into CAWSRQEEKLFF. V is TRBV30 and J is TRBJ1-4; D is unresolved. The CDR3 spans 12 residues. V lost 2 bases and J 8 bases, leaving 9 bases between the germline ends. Germline values: CDR1 GTSNPN, CDR2 SVGIG (reference sequence).

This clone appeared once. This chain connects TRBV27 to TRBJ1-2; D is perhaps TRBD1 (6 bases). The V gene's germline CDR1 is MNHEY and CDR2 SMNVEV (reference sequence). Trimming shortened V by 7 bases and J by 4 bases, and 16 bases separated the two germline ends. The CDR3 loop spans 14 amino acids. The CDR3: CASTNRAGSYGYTF. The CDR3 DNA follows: TGTGCCAGCACCAACAGGGCGGGAAGCTATGGCTACACCTTC.

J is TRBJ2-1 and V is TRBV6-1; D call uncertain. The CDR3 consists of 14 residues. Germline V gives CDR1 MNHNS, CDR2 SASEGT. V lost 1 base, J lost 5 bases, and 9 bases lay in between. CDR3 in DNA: TGTGCCAGCAGTGAAGGGCTCCGGAACAATGAGCAGTTCTTC. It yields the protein CASSEGLRNNEQFF.

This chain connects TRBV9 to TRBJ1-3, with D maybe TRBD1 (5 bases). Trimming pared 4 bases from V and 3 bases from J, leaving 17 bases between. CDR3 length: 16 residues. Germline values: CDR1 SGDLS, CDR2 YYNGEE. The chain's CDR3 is CASSFSPGTDGNTIYF. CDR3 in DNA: TGTGCCAGCAGCTTCTCACCCGGGACGGATGGAAACACCATATATTTT. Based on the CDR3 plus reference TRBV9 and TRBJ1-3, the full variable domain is DSGVTQTPKHLITATGQRVTLRCSPRSGDLSVYWYQQSLDQGLQFLIQYYNGEERAKGNILERFSAQQFPDLHSELNLSSLELGDSALYFCASSFSPGTDGNTIYFGEGSWLTVV.

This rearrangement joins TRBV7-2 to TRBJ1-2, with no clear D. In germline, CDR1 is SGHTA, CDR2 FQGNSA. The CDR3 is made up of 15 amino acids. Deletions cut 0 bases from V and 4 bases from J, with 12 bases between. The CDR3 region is CASSLATNRSYGYTF. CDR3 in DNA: TGTGCCAGCAGCTTAGCGACGAACCGATCCTATGGCTACACCTTC.

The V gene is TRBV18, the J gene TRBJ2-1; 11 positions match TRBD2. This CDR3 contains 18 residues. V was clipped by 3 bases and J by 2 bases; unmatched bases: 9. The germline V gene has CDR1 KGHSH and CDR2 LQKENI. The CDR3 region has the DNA TGTGCCAGCTCACCCCTCCCTAGCGGGAGGACCCCCTACAATGAGCAGTTCTTC. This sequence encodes CASSPLPSGRTPYNEQFF.

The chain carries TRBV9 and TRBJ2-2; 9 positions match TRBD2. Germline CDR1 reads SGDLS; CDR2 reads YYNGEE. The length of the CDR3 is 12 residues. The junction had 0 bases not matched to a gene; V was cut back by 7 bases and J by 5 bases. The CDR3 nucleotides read TGTGCCAGCCTAGCGGGAACCGGGGAGCTGTTTTTT. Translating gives CASLAGTGELFF.

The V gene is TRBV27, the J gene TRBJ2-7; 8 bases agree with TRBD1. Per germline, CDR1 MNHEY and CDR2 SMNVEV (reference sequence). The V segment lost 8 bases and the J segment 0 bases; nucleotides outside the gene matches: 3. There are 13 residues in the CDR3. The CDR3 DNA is TGTGCCAGCCAGCAGGGGGCCTCCTACGAGCAGTACTTC. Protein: CASQQGASYEQYF.

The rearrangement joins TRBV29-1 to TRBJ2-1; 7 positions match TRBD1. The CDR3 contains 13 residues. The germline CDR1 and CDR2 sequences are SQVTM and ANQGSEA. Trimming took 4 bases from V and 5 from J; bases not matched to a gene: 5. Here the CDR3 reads CSVVDRVNNEQFF. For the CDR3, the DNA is TGCAGCGTTGTCGACAGGGTTAACAATGAGCAGTTCTTC.

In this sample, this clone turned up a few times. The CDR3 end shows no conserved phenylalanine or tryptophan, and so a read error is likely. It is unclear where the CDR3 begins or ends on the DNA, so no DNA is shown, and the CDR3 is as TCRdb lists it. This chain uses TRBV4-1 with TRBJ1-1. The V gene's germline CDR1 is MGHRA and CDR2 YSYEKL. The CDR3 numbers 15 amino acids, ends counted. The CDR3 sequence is CASSQDRQPSLKLDL.

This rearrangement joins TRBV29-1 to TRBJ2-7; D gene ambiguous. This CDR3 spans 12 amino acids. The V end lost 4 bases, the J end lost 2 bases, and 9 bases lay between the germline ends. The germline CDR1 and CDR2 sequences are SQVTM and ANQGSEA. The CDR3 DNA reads TGCAGCGTTGCCGACGTAACCTACGAGCAGTACTTC. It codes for CSVADVTYEQYF.

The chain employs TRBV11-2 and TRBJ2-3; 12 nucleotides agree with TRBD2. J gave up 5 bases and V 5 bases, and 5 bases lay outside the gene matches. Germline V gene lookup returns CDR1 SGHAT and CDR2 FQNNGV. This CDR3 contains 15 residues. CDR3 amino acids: CASSLAGGPLDTQYF. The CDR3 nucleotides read TGTGCCAGCAGCCTAGCGGGAGGGCCTCTAGATACGCAGTATTTT. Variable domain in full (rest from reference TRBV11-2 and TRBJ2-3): EAGVAQSPRYKIIEKRQSVAFWCNPISGHATLYWYQQILGQGPKLLIQFQNNGVVDDSQLPKDRFSAERLKGVDSTLKIQPAKLEDSAVYLCASSLAGGPLDTQYFGPGTRLTVL.

The CDR3, as DNA: TGTGCCAGTAGTATAGATCAACGGAAACACGTCCCAGCTGGGCAGTTCTTC. Protein product: CASSIDQRKHVPAGQFF. The chain links TRBV19 to TRBJ2-1; D not resolved. The CDR3 is 17 residues long. Germline lookup yields CDR1 LNHDA and CDR2 SQIVND (reference sequence). Trimming removed 0 bases at V and 12 bases at J, with 24 bases between.

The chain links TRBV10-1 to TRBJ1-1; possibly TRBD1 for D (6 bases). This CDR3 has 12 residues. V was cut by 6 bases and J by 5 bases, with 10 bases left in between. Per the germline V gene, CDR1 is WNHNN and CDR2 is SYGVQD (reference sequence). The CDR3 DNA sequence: TGCGCCAGCAGCCACGGACAGACTGAAGCTTTCTTT. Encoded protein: CASSHGQTEAFF.

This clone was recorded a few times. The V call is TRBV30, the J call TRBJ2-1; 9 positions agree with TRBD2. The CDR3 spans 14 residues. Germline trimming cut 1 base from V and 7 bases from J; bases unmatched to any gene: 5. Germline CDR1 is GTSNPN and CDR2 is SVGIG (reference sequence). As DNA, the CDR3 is TGTGCCTGGAGTGGACTAGCGGTTTGGAATGAGCAGTTCTTC. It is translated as CAWSGLAVWNEQFF.

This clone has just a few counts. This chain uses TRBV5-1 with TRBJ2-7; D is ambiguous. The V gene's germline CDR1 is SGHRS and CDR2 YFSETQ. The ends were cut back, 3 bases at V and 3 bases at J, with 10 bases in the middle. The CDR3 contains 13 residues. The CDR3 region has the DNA TGCGCCAGCAGCTCTTACTCAAGCTACGAGCAGTACTTC. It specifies CASSSYSSYEQYF.

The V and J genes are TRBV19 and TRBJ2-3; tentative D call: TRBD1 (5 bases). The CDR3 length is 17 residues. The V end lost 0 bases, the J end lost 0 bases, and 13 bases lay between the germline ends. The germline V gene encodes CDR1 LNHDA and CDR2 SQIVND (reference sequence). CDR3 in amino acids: CASSIDRDSHSTDTQYF. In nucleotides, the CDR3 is TGTGCCAGTAGTATAGATCGAGACAGCCACAGCACAGATACGCAGTATTTT. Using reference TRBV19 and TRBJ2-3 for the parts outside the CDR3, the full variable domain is DGGITQSPKYLFRKEGQNVTLSCEQNLNHDAMYWYRQDPGQGLRLIYYSQIVNDFQKGDIAEGYSVSREKKESFPLTVTSAQKNPTAFYLCASSIDRDSHSTDTQYFGPGTRLTVL.

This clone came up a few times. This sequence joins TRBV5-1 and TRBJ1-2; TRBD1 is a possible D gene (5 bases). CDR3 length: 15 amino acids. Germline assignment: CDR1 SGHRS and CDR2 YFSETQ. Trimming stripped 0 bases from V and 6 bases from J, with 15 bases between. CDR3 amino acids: CASSLEGGQIDGYTF. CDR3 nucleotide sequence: TGCGCCAGCAGCTTGGAGGGCGGACAAATTGATGGCTACACCTTC.

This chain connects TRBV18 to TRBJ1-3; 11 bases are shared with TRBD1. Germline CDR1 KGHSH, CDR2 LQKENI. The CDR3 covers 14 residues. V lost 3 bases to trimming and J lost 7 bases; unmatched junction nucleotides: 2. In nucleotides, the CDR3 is TGTGCCAGCTCACCCGGACAGGGGGCGAACACCATATATTTT. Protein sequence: CASSPGQGANTIYF.

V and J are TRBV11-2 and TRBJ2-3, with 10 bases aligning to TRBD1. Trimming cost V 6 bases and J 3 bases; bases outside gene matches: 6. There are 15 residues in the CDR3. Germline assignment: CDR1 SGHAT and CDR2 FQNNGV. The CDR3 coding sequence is TGTGCCAGCAGGACTCCGGGACAGGGGACAGATACGCAGTATTTT. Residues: CASRTPGQGTDTQYF.